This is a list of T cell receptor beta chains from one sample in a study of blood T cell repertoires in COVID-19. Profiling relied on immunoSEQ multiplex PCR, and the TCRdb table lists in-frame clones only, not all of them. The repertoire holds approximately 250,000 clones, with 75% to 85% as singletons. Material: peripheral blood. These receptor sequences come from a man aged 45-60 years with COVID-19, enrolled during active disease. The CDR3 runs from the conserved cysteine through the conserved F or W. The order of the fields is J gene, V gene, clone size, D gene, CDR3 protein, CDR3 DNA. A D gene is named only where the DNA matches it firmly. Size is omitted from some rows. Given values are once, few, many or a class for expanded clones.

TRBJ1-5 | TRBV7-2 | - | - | CASSTYEGSQPQHF | TGTGCCAGCAGCACTTATGAGGGTAGTCAGCCCCAGCATTTT
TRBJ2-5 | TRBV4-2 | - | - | CASRKGTSRQETQYF | TGTGCCAGCAGAAAAGGCACTAGCCGACAAGAGACCCAGTACTTC
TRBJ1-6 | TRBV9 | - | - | CASSLRSFSPLHF | TGTGCCAGCAGCCTTCGGAGCTTTTCACCCCTCCACTTT
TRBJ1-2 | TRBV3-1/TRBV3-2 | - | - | CASSLQGYGYGYTF | TGTGCCAGCAGCCTTCAGGGTTACGGCTATGGCTACACCTTC
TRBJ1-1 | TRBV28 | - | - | CASSLGQNTEAFF | TGTGCCAGCAGTTTAGGGCAGAACACTGAAGCTTTCTTT
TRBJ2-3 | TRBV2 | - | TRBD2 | CASSPTSGDTQYF | TGTGCCAGCAGTCCGACTAGCGGAGATACGCAGTATTTT
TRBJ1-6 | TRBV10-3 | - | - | CAISEQEGSPLHF | TGTGCCATCAGTGAACAGGAGGGGTCACCCCTCCACTTT
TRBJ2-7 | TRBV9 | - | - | CASSPTSQGGLYEQYF | TGTGCCAGCAGCCCAACCTCCCAGGGGGGTCTCTACGAGCAGTACTTC
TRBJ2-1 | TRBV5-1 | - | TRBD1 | CASSLRQGNNEQFF | TGCGCCAGCAGCTTGAGACAGGGTAACAATGAGCAGTTCTTC
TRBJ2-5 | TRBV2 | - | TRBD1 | CASNRDRGRLVQETQYF | TGTGCCAGCAACCGGGACAGGGGGCGCTTAGTTCAAGAGACCCAGTACTTC
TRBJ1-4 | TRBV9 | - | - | CASSPHPGTNEKLFF | TGTGCCAGCAGCCCCCACCCCGGAACTAATGAAAAACTGTTTTTT
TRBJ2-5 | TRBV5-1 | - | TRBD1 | CASSNRGSGETQYF | TGCGCCAGCAGCAACAGGGGATCGGGGGAGACCCAGTACTTC
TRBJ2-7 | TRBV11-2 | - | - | CASSLDFNNEQYF | TGTGCCAGCAGCTTAGATTTTAATAACGAGCAGTACTTC
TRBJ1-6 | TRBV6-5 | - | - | CASSYENNSPLHF | TGTGCCAGCAGTTACGAGAATAATTCACCCCTCCACTTT
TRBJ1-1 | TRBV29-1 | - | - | CSVDGRGRIGNTEAFF | TGCAGCGTTGACGGCAGGGGTAGAATCGGGAACACTGAAGCTTTCTTT
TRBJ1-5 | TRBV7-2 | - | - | CASRHSGSNQPQHF | TGTGCCAGCCGCCATTCAGGGAGCAATCAGCCCCAGCATTTT
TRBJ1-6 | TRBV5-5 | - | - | CASSPRLSGGNSPLHF | TGTGCCAGCAGCCCCCGTTTGTCGGGTGGGAATTCACCCCTCCACTTT
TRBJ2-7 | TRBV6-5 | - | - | CASSYGWGVTYEQYF | TGTGCCAGCAGCTACGGGTGGGGGGTGACCTACGAGCAGTACTTC
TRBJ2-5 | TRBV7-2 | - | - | CASSLIPSRGETQYF | TGTGCCAGCAGCTTAATTCCTAGCCGGGGTGAGACCCAGTACTTC
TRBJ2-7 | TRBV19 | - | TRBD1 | CASSIGDRGAHEQYF | TGTGCCAGTAGTATAGGTGACAGGGGCGCCCACGAGCAGTACTTC
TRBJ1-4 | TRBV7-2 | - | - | CASSLAVANEKLFF | TGTGCCAGCAGCTTAGCTGTCGCTAATGAAAAACTGTTTTTT
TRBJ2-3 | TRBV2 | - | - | CASGPTDTQYF | TGTGCCAGCGGCCCCACAGATACGCAGTATTTT
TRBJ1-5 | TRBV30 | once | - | CAWSEAIGPQHF | TGTGCCTGGAGTGAAGCGATTGGGCCCCAGCATTTT
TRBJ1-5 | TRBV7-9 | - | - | CASTQNSNQPQHF | TGTGCCAGCACCCAGAATAGCAATCAGCCCCAGCATTTT
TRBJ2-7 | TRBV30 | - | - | CASAQGIEQYF | TGTGCCTCAGCACAGGGAATCGAGCAGTACTTC
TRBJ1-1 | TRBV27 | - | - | CASSSTGKNTEAFF | TGTGCCAGCAGTTCCACAGGGAAGAACACTGAAGCTTTCTTT
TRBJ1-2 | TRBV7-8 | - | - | CASSLDSGWTNYGYTF | TGTGCCAGCAGCTTAGACTCAGGGTGGACTAACTATGGCTACACCTTC
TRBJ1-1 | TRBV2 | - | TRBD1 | CASRNGQGGTEAFF | TGTGCCAGCAGGAATGGACAGGGAGGGACTGAAGCTTTCTTT
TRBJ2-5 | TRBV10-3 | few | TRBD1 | CAISRTGQETQYF | TGTGCCATCAGTAGGACAGGACAAGAGACCCAGTACTTC
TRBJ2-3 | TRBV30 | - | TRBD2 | CAWSVAGGTDTQYF | TGTGCCTGGAGTGTAGCGGGGGGTACAGATACGCAGTATTTT
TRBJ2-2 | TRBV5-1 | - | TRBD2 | CASFPGGSTGELFF | TGCGCCAGCTTTCCCGGGGGGAGCACCGGGGAGCTGTTTTTT
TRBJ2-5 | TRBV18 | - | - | CASSPPGGVETQYF | TGTGCCAGCTCACCACCTGGAGGGGTAGAGACCCAGTACTTC
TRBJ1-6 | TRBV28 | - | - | CASSFVAPSYNSPLHF | TGTGCCAGCAGTTTCGTGGCTCCCTCCTATAATTCACCCCTCCACTTT
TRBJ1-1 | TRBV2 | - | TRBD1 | CASSEQGAVMNTEAFF | TGTGCCAGCAGTGAACAGGGGGCGGTAATGAACACTGAAGCTTTCTTT
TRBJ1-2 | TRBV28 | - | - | CASSLYNNYGYTF | TGTGCCAGCAGTCTTTACAATAACTATGGCTACACCTTC
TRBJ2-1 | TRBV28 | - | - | CASSFAQYNEQFF | TGTGCCAGCAGTTTCGCCCAGTACAATGAGCAGTTCTTC
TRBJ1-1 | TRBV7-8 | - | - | CASSLDPGKFSEAFF | TGTGCCAGCAGCTTAGATCCAGGGAAATTCTCTGAAGCTTTCTTT
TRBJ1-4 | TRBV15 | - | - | CATSRGRMNNEKLFF | TGTGCCACCAGCAGAGGGCGGATGAATAATGAAAAACTGTTTTTT
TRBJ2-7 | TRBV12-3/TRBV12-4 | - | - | CASSSSYEQYF | TGTGCCAGCAGCTCCTCCTACGAGCAGTACTTC
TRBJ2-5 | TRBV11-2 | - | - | CASSHGETQYF | TGTGCCAGCAGTCACGGGGAGACCCAGTACTTC
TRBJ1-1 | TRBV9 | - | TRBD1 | CASSLRGGVPNTEAFF | TGTGCCAGCAGCCTACGAGGGGGCGTTCCGAACACTGAAGCTTTCTTT